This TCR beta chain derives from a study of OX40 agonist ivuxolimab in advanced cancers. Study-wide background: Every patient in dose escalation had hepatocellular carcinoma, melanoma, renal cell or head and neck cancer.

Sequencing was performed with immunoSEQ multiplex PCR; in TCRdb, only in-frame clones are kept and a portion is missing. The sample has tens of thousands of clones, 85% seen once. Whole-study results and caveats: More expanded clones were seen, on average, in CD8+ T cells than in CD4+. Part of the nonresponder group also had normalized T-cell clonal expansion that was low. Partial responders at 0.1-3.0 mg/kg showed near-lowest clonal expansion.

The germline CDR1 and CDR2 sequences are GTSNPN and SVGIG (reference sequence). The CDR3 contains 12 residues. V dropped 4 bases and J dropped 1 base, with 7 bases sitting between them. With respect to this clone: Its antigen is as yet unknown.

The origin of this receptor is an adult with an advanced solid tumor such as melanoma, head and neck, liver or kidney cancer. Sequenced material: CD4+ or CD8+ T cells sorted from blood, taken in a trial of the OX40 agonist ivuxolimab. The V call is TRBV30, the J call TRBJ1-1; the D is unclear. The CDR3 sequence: CAWTPGNTEAFF. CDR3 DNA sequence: TGTGCCTGGACCCCAGGGAACACTGAAGCTTTCTTT. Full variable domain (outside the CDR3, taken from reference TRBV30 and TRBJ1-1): SQTIHQWPATLVQPVGSPLSLECTVEGTSNPNLYWYRQAAGRGLQLLFYSVGIGQISSEVPQNLSASRPQDRQFILSSKKLLLSDSGFYLCAWTPGNTEAFFGQGTRLTVV.